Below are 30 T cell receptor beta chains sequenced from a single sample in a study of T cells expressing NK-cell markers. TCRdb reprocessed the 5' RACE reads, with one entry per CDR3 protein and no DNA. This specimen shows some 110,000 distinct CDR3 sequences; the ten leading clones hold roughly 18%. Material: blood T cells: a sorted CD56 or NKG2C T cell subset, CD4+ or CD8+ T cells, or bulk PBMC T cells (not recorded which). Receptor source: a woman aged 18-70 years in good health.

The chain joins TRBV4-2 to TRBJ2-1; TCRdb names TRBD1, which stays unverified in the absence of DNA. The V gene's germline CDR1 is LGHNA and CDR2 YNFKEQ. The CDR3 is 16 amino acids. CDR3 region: CASSRGDSGDYNEQFF.

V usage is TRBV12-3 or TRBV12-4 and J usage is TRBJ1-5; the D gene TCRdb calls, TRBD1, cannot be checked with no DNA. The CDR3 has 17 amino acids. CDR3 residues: CASSPYGQGRSNQPQHF.

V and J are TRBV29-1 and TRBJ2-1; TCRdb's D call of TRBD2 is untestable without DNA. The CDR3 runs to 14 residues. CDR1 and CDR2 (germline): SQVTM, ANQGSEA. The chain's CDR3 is CSVDRTSGGNEQFF.

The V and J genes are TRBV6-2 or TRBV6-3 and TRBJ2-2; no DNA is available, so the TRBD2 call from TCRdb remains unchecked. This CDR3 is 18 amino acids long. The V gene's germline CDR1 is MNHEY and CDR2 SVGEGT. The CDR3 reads CASSRDRLAGQWTGELFF.

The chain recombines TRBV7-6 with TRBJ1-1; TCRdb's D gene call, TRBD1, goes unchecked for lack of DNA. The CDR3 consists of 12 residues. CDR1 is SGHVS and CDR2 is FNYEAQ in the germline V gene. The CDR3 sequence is CASRLAQGEAFF.

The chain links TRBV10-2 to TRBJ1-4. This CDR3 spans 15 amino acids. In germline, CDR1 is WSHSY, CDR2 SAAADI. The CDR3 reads CASSPSRQAHEKLFF.

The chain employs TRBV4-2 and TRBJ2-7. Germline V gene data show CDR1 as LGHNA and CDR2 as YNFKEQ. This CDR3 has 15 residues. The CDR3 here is CASSQYWDPNYEQYF.

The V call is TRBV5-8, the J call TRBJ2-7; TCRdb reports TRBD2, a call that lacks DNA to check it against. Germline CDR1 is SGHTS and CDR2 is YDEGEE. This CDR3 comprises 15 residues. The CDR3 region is CASSARVSSTFEQYF.

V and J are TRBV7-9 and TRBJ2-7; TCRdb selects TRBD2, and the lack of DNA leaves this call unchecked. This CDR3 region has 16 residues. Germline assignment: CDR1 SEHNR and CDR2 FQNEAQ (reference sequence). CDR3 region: CASSLDLAGDSYEQYF.

CDR3 protein: CASTMGRGTDTQYF. The chain is built from TRBV19 and TRBJ2-3; the TRBD1 assignment by TCRdb is unverifiable without DNA. The CDR3 covers 14 residues. Germline V CDR1 and CDR2: LNHDA, SQIVND (reference sequence).

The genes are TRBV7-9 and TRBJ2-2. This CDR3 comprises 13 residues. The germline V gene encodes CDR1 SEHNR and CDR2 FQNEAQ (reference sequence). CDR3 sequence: CASSSLLVGELFF.

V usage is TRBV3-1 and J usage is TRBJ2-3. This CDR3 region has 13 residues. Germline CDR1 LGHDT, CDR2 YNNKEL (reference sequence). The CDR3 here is CASTSSVTDTQYF.

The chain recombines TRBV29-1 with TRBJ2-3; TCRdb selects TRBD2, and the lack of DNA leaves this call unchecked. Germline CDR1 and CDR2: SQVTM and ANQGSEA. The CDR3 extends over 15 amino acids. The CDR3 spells CSVYRLAGGTDTQYF.

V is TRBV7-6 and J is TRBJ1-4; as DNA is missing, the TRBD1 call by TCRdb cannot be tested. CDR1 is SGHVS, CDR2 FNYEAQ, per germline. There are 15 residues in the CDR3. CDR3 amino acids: CASSLVAGLKEKLFF.

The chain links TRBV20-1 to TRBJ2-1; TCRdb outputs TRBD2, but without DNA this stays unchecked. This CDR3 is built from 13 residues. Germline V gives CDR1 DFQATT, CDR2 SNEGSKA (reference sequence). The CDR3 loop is CSARVLADNEQFF.

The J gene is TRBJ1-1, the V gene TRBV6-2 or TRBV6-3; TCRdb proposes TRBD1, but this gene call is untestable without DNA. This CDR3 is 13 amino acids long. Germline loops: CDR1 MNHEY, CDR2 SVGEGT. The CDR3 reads CASTHGGRTEAFF.

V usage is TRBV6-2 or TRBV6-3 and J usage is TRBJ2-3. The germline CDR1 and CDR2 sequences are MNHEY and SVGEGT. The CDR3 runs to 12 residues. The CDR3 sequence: CASSYVADTQYF.

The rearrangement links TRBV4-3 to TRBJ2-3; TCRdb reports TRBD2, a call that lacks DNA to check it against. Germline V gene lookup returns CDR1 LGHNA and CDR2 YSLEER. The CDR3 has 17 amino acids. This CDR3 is CASSQDPLAGDTDTQYF.

CDR3 region: CASSPGGGTDTQYF. The V and J genes are TRBV4-3 and TRBJ2-3; TCRdb designates TRBD2, a call that cannot be tested without DNA. This CDR3 has 14 residues. Germline CDR1 LGHNA, CDR2 YSLEER.

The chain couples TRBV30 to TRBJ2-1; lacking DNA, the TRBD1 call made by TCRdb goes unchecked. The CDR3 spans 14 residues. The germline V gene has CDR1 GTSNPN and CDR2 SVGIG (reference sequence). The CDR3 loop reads CAWSVLGGNDEQFF.

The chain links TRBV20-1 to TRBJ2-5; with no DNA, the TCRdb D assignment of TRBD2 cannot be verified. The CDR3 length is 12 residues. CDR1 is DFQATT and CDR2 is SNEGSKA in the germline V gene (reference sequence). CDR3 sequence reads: CSAGGIEETQYF.

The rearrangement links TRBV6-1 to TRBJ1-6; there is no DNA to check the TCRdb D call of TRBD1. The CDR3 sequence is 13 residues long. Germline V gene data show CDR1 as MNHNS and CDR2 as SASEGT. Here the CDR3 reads CASSPGRGSPLHF.

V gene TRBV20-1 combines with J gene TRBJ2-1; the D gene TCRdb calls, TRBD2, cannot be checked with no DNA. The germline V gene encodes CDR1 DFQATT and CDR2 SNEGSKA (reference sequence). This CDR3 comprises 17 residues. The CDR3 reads CSAYTGTSGGSYNEQFF.

The CDR3 is CASRNVGSGNTIYF. This chain connects TRBV12-3 or TRBV12-4 to TRBJ1-3. The CDR3 loop spans 14 amino acids.

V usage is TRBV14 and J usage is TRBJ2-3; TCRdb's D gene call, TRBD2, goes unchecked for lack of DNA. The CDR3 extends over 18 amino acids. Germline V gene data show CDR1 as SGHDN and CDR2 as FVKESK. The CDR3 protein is CASSQADSGGYSTDTQYF. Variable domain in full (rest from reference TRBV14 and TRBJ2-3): EAGVTQFPSHSVIEKGQTVTLRCDPISGHDNLYWYRRVMGKEIKFLLHFVKESKQDESGMPNNRFLAERTGGTYSTLKVQPAELEDSGVYFCASSQADSGGYSTDTQYFGPGTRLTVL.

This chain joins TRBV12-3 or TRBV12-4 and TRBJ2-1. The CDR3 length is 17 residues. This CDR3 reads CASSFVTGPFSYNEQFF.

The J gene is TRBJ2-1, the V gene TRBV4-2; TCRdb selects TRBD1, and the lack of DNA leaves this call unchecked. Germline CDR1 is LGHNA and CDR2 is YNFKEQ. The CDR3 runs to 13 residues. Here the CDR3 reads CASSLQGDNEQFF.

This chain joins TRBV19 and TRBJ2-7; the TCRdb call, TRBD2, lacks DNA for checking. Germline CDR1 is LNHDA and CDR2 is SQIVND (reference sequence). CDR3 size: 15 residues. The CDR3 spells CASSAGTSGSHEQYF.

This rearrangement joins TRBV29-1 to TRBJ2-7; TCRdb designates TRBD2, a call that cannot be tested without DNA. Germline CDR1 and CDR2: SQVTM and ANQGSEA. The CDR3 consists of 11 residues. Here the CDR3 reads CSVWTSYEQYF.

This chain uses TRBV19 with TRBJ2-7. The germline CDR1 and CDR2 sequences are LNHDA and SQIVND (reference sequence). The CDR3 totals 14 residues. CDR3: CASSIDLTPTEQYF.